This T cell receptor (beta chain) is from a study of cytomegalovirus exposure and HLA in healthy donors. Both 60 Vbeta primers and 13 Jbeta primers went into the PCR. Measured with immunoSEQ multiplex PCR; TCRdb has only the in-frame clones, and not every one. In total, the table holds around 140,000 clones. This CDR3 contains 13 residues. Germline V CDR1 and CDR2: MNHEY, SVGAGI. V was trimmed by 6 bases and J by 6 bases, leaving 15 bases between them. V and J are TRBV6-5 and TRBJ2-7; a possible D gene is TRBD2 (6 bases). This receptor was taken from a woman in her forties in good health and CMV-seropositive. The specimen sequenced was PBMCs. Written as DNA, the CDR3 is TGTGCCAGCAGGATGAGAAGGGAGGCCGAGCAGTACTTC. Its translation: CASRMRREAEQYF.